This T cell receptor beta chain was obtained from a study of blood T cell repertoires in COVID-19. The overall study: PBMCs, B-cell-depleted T cells, or T cells provided the cDNA or gDNA that made up the material.

In the study's own analysis: Estimation of nucleated cell counts relied on the amplification of reference gene primers. The method was immunoSEQ multiplex PCR; TCRdb's version includes in-frame clones alone and lacks a portion of them. That table is the source of V, J and clone size, and D and trimming were worked out from the DNA. The table lists 140,000 to 150,000 clones, roughly 81% of them singletons, with roughly 8.3% in the top ten. Notes on this clone: The same CDR3 can be traced to other DNA sequences in this sample.

This TCR came from a human donor with acute or convalescent COVID-19. The donor label of this sample is uncertain. Sequencing used peripheral blood.

For the CDR3, the DNA is TGTGCCAGTAGCCGGGACAGGGGCGACTATGGCTACACCTTC. Translation gives CASSRDRGDYGYTF. This rearrangement joins TRBV19 to TRBJ1-2; 10 bases match TRBD1. This CDR3 contains 14 residues. The V and J ends lost 6 bases and 3 bases, in that order; junction bases with no gene match: 4. Germline V lookup: CDR1 LNHDA, CDR2 SQIVND (reference sequence).